The present entry profiles one TCR beta chain with its context. This clone showed up just once. Its antigen specificity is not known. No base qualities exist here, and no much larger clone lies one base off it. This sample was included in a study of cytomegalovirus exposure and HLA in healthy donors (dated by TCRdb to between 2016 and 2019). For the wider study: An earlier analysis of more than 550 of the donors reported 276 Gb of sequence data and around 100 million unique TCR beta sequences obtained from 150 million to 200 million T cells. An earlier analysis of 587 of the donors applied high-throughput TCR beta sequencing to assess whether each TCR beta V gene segment acted as functional or pseudogenic. A later analysis re-examined previously published TCR beta repertoires from roughly 650 donors and added high-resolution HLA genotyping to investigate patterns of TCR occurrence. In the later analysis, no new phenotypic data were used to find candidate immune exposures; instead, reliance was placed on TCR beta sequences and their occurrence across donors. A separate validation cohort of roughly 130 different subjects was used in addition to the 666-subject first cohort. Typing coverage differed by locus: A, B, C, DRB1 and DQB1 were typed in roughly 620-640 donors, DQA1 in roughly 500, DPA1 in 600 to 610, and DPB1 in 450 to 490. Roughly 300 gigabases of sequencing data and about 92 million unique TCR sequences made up an early release that covered under 750 HLA-typed donors. The study combined high-throughput TCR immunosequencing, statistical association of individual TCRs with disease status, and machine learning to predict cytomegalovirus infection status. The T cell repertoires of 700 or so subjects were profiled by immunosequencing and related to cytomegalovirus serostatus. Several DR-DQ haplotypes were treated as single units for association and clustering because of strong linkage in the cohort. The genetic ancestry cluster associated with self-reported Caucasian donors included about four fifths of the roughly 400 genotyped donors. Among under 450 genotyped donors of the cohort, an average of about 240,000 unique TCR beta nucleotide sequences were sequenced per donor, approximately 20% of them non-productive. Donor age, sex, ethnicity and CMV serostatus were compiled together with the repertoire data. Class I and class II HLA loci were covered by the typing at four-digit resolution. Genome-wide SNP genotypes for about 55% of the roughly 670 donors were used in a later genetic analysis, which treated that subset as a discovery cohort. The study aimed to test whether cataloging public T cell receptors could reveal signatures of past pathogen exposure. All discovery cohort repertoires had been generated using a single sequencing platform. What the authors observed across the whole study: An association between a missense DCLRE1C variant and V-gene and J-gene trimming of TCR beta chains was found in a later genetic analysis and replicated in an independent cohort. According to a later analysis, parvovirus B19, influenza, CMV and Epstein-Barr virus appeared linked to several top co-occurrence clusters. Cytomegalovirus status was reported to be diagnosed by the classifier with high specificity and sensitivity in both the original and validation cohorts. According to the authors, the approach could potentially be generalized to other disease states and immunological phenotypes. According to a later analysis, TCR association rates differed among HLA loci, with DRB1 alleles showing the most associated TCRs and HLA-C alleles showing the fewest. Linkage disequilibrium might explain the correlated functional status among segregating V segments, but an unknown experimental factor could not be excluded. A further reported finding was that TCR beta sequences accurately predicted the HLA-A and HLA-B alleles for most subjects in the first cohort. Because HLA typing was missing for some donors at each locus, association tests included only the typed subset. The sequencing pipeline was judged likely to have produced a cluster of highly shared sequence variants as a technical artifact. According to a later analysis, most CMV-associated TCR beta chains appeared to be HLA-restricted, and the HLA associations seemed to be driven largely by CMV exposure. Because the 87-base-pair reads could not distinguish some IMGT-functional V segments, including TRBV6-2 and TRBV6-3, those segments were excluded. About 17 rarely observed V segments, including chromosome 9 orphons, were excluded from the earlier analysis of several hundred of the donors because counts were too low. In the study, approximately 160 TCR beta chains were listed as associated with cytomegalovirus. In an earlier analysis of some 500 of the donors, most TCR beta V segments were observed in productive rearrangements about 90% or about 30% of the time, broadly matching IMGT annotations. At a false discovery rate of 0.05, a later analysis linked some 17,000 TCR beta sequences to specific HLA alleles. Immune exposure information for the cohort was limited to CMV serostatus. Sequencing depth was assumed to be roughly uniform across donors in the presence/absence analyses, though that assumption may not hold. In a later analysis, HLA-associated TCR beta chains showed more clonal expansion and lower generation probabilities than non-associated chains that were equally common. When HLA alleles, especially DR and DQ, strongly co-occurred, attributing TCR associations to individual alleles was difficult. Only TCR beta chains were sequenced in this cohort, and the absence of alpha or paired-chain data limited detectable features. Three of the identified cytomegalovirus-associated TCR beta chains were confirmed in vitro to be specific for cytomegalovirus antigens. Across donors, most TCR sequences were observed very rarely, whereas some public TCRs were present in many individuals. A later genetic analysis reported fewer N-insertions in productive TCRs among donors in an Asian-associated ancestry cluster than the roughly 670-donor mean.

The germline V gene encodes CDR1 ENHRY and CDR2 SYGVKD. There are 18 amino acids in the CDR3, from cysteine to phenylalanine inclusive. Of all the DNA, just the CDR3 is kept, 54 bases in frame from base 1. For this chain, trimming is 6 bases at the V end and 0 bases at the J end, and the number of junction bases without a gene match is 7. Libraries were made using the immunoSEQ multiplex PCR assay. For the multiplex PCR, a mixture combining 60 forward primers for TCR Vbeta segments and 13 reverse primers for TCR Jbeta segments was used. Amplification of the CDR3 region of rearranged TCR beta genes was performed with a multiplex PCR assay on genomic DNA. The Illumina HiSeq System was used to sequence the amplified TCR beta libraries as 87-base-pair reads. Under the source paper's analysis protocol: In a later analysis, tens of millions of unique TCR beta chains were counted across the roughly 610 repertoires, and roughly 10 million of these chains were shared by at least two donors. Raw reads were error-corrected and collapsed into unique sequences with a nearest-neighbor algorithm that merged closely related sequences to remove PCR and sequencing errors. To assign V, D and J gene segments, CDR3 sequences were aligned to IMGT reference sequences. For a sequence to be retained, at least a six-nucleotide match to both a V gene segment and a J gene segment was required. A rearrangement counted as productive if the CDR3 had no stop codons and remained in frame with V and J, and every other rearrangement counted as non-productive. Following IMGT convention, CDR3 was defined as the stretch from the second conserved V-encoded cysteine up to the conserved J-encoded phenylalanine. Sequences without an unambiguous match to a single V gene segment were excluded from the earlier analysis of 450 to 650 of the donors. An earlier analysis of about 600 of the donors called V segments functional above 56.7% productive rearrangements and segregating when the between-donor standard deviation exceeded 5%. To diagnose cytomegalovirus status from the catalog of TCR beta chain sequences, a statistical classification framework was built. In a later analysis, V and J genes were assigned by comparing TCR nucleotide sequences against IMGT/GENE-DB human TR gene sequences. In a later analysis, CDR3 sequences and most-parsimonious VDJ recombination scenarios were assigned using the TCRdist pipeline. In a later analysis, each TCR beta chain was defined by its CDR3 amino acid sequence together with its V-gene family, and reads without a unique V-gene family were excluded. In a later analysis, a few hundred highly shared, low-generation-probability nucleotide sequences were removed to address suspected cross-contamination and a sequencing artifact. In a later analysis, a clonal expansion index was calculated for each public chain from normalized within-repertoire ranks of inferred template counts. In a later analysis, generation probabilities were computed using a VDJ recombination model fitted to out-of-frame rearrangements, and the results were checked against IGoR. In a later analysis, hypergeometric tests were used to score TCR-TCR, TCR-HLA and TCR-CMV co-occurrence, with a repertoire-size bias correction applied to TCR pairs. In a later analysis, false discovery rates were estimated by permuting HLA or CMV assignments 20 times. In a later analysis, co-occurring TCRs were grouped using DBSCAN, with TCRdist sequence similarity added in when clustering inside HLA-allele-positive subsets. Co-occurrence clustering excluded repertoires with fewer than 30,000 or more than 120,000 public chains, plus five with anomalous nucleotide sharing. The source is immuneACCESS, and TCRdb retained only in-frame sequences with V and J called. Part of the clones is not carried over; for the studies checked, unresolved V genes explain less than half of this, and the remainder is unexplained. Clone size and the V and J calls come from that table; the DNA yielded D and trimming. A total of 160,000 or so clones appear in this sample, 70% to 85% of them only once. Around 2% of the sample rests with the top ten.

The cohort comprised 666 healthy bone marrow donors. Cohort members were all nominally healthy when sampled, although unrecorded immune exposures were likely present. The donor tested CMV seropositive and was one of the 289 seropositive cohort members. Every donor gave a peripheral blood sample, and the peripheral blood mononuclear cells from that sample were used for TCR beta sequencing. The Qiagen DNeasy Blood Extraction Kit was used to extract genomic DNA from the blood cell samples. The sequenced sample was PBMCs. The source is a man aged 45-65 years in good health and CMV-seropositive. Recombination linked TRBV10-3 to TRBJ2-1; 14 junctional bases match TRBD2. CDR3 sequence: CAIRGTSGGQSSYNEQFF. In nucleotides, the sequence is TGTGCCATCAGAGGGACTAGCGGGGGCCAAAGCTCCTACAATGAGCAGTTCTTC.